Shown below are 27 T cell receptor beta chains from a single sample sequenced in a study of technical replicates of blood from a few donors. Measured with immunoSEQ multiplex PCR; TCRdb has only the in-frame clones, and not every one. Of around 86,000 clones detected, 90% to 98% appear once; the ten largest clones hold 0.2%. The sample was T cells isolated from PBMCs. Every receptor here comes from a human donor in good health.

The chain is built from TRBV29-1 and TRBJ2-7, with D unresolved. The germline V and J ends were trimmed by 1 base and 3 bases, with 10 bases remaining between them. The CDR3 is 13 residues long. Germline CDR1 is SQVTM and CDR2 is ANQGSEA. CDR3 sequence (DNA): TGCAGCGTTGAAGTTCCCGGCGGCTACGAGCAGTACTTC. Encoded protein: CSVEVPGGYEQYF.

The rearrangement links TRBV29-1 to TRBJ2-3; TRBD2 matches at 8 bases. Unmatched junction bases numbered 7, after V lost 0 bases and J lost 5 bases. There are 15 residues in the CDR3. CDR1 and CDR2 (germline): SQVTM, ANQGSEA. Here the CDR3 reads CSVEDLRLALDTQYF. CDR3 DNA sequence: TGCAGCGTTGAAGATCTCCGACTAGCGCTAGATACGCAGTATTTT.

The V call is TRBV10-3, the J call TRBJ1-5; D gene unclear. In germline, CDR1 is ENHRY, CDR2 SYGVKD. V was cut by 4 bases and J by 2 bases, with 9 bases left in between. This CDR3 is built from 14 residues. CDR3 nucleotide sequence: TGTGCCATCAGTGCGGCCGGGGGCAATCAGCCCCAGCATTTT. Translating it yields CAISAAGGNQPQHF.

This chain connects TRBV5-8 to TRBJ2-7; TRBD1 matches at 9 bases. This CDR3 has 15 amino acids. J gave up 9 bases and V 3 bases, and 13 bases lay outside the gene matches. Germline-derived CDR1 and CDR2 are SGHTS and YDEGEE. The CDR3 DNA reads as TGTGCCAGCAGCTCCCGGGGGACAGGGCCCCTCGGGCAGTACTTC. Its translation is CASSSRGTGPLGQYF.

The chain carries TRBV30 and TRBJ2-6; unclear D gene. V lost 4 bases to trimming and J lost 0 bases, with 10 bases between them. Germline V lookup: CDR1 GTSNPN, CDR2 SVGIG (reference sequence). The CDR3 extends over 15 amino acids. The CDR3 DNA reads as TGTGCCTGGATGTTCCCGGGCTCTGGGGCCAACGTCCTGACTTTC. This codes for CAWMFPGSGANVLTF.

The V and J genes are TRBV28 and TRBJ2-3; 10 positions agree with TRBD1. V lost 2 bases, J lost 3 bases, and 5 bases stayed unmatched. This CDR3 region has 16 residues. Germline assignment: CDR1 MDHEN and CDR2 SYDVKM. CDR3 sequence: CASSLAGQGGTDTQYF. CDR3 sequence (DNA): TGTGCCAGCAGTTTAGCCGGACAGGGGGGGACAGATACGCAGTATTTT.

The chain links TRBV27 to TRBJ2-7, with 12 bases lining up with TRBD1. After removal of 4 bases from V and 6 bases from J, the junction contained 7 bases not matched to a gene. The CDR3 runs to 15 residues. CDR1 is MNHEY and CDR2 is SMNVEV in the germline V gene (reference sequence). In DNA, the CDR3 is TGTGCCAGCAGTTCGCCGGGACAGGGGGCGGGCGAGCAGTACTTC. It is translated as CASSSPGQGAGEQYF.

The V call is TRBV4-1, the J call TRBJ2-5; D call uncertain. Germline loops: CDR1 MGHRA, CDR2 YSYEKL. The CDR3 is made up of 15 amino acids. Trimming cost V 4 bases and J 5 bases, with 17 bases left between them. The CDR3 DNA reads as TGCGCCAGCAGCCTTAAATACGGTCAAACGGAGACCCAGTACTTC. Translation gives CASSLKYGQTETQYF.

The chain carries TRBV7-9 and TRBJ2-3; 7 bases are shared with TRBD2. The V gene's germline CDR1 is SEHNR and CDR2 FQNEAQ (reference sequence). This CDR3 is 13 amino acids long. V shed 10 bases, J shed 3 bases, and the junction held 7 bases outside the gene matches. The CDR3 region is CATPRRETDTQYF. CDR3 coding DNA: TGTGCCACTCCCCGGCGGGAGACAGATACGCAGTATTTT.

V usage is TRBV5-1 and J usage is TRBJ2-1; 7 nucleotides line up with TRBD2. The length of the CDR3 is 15 residues. CDR1 SGHRS and CDR2 YFSETQ come from the germline V gene. V dropped 4 bases and J dropped 4; count of bases not matched to a gene: 8. The CDR3 DNA is TGCGCCAGCAGCCCCGTTGAGCGGGGATACAATGAGCAGTTCTTC. This translates into CASSPVERGYNEQFF.

In nucleotides, the CDR3 is TGTGCCAGCAGTCCTACGCTCAACACTGAAGCTTTCTTT. Translation gives CASSPTLNTEAFF. J is TRBJ1-1 and V is TRBV6-5; D is undetermined. V was shortened by 5 bases and J by 2 bases, with 9 bases between the two germline ends. Germline CDR1 reads MNHEY; CDR2 reads SVGAGI. The CDR3 loop spans 13 amino acids.

This clone was recorded only once. V usage is TRBV27 and J usage is TRBJ2-7; 7 bases map to TRBD2. The trim removed 5 bases at V and 2 bases at J, leaving 9 bases unmatched. The CDR3 has 15 residues. CDR1 and CDR2 from the germline V gene are MNHEY and SMNVEV (reference sequence). In DNA, the CDR3 is TGTGCCAGCAGTCCCCGGGGCGGGGGTACCTACGAGCAGTACTTC. Amino acids: CASSPRGGGTYEQYF.

The V call is TRBV11-3, the J call TRBJ2-3; D possibly corresponds to TRBD1 (5 bases). The CDR3 extends over 15 amino acids. Germline lookup yields CDR1 SGHNT and CDR2 YENEEA. Trimming took off 5 bases at V and 2 bases at J, with 14 bases between the two ends. CDR3 region: CASSIGGAYTDTQYF. For the CDR3, the DNA is TGTGCCAGCAGCATCGGTGGGGCCTACACAGATACGCAGTATTTT.

The chain joins TRBV4-1 to TRBJ2-5; D is unclear. Per the germline V gene, CDR1 is MGHRA and CDR2 is YSYEKL. The CDR3 is made up of 15 amino acids. Trimming shortened V by 0 bases and J by 7 bases, and 15 bases separated the two germline ends. The CDR3 is CASSQDRGSPGTQYF. In DNA, the CDR3 is TGCGCCAGCAGCCAAGACCGCGGATCACCCGGGACCCAGTACTTC.

A note on this clone: Other nucleotide sequences from this sample produce the same CDR3. The genes are TRBV19 and TRBJ2-7; 9 nucleotides line up with TRBD1. The germline gives CDR1 LNHDA, CDR2 SQIVND (reference sequence). The CDR3 sequence is 14 residues long. The ends lost 5 bases at V and 1 base at J; junction bases unmatched: 3. In DNA form, the CDR3 reads TGTGCCAGTAGTCGTGGGACAGGGTCCTACGAGCAGTACTTC. Translated: CASSRGTGSYEQYF.

The chain is built from TRBV2 and TRBJ2-1; 7 positions agree with TRBD1. Germline CDR1 and CDR2: SNHLY and FYNNEI. Trimming at V came to 4 bases and at J to 13 bases, leaving 4 bases not matched to a gene. The CDR3 consists of 11 residues. In DNA form, the CDR3 reads TGTGCCAGCAGTGGGACAGGCTCCCAGTTCTTC. Translated, it gives CASSGTGSQFF.

This clone has only one observation. J is TRBJ2-5 and V is TRBV19, with TRBD2 matching over 13 bases. The CDR3 loop spans 17 amino acids. Losses at the gene ends were 7 bases for V and 3 bases for J; bases not matched to a gene: 11. In germline, CDR1 is LNHDA, CDR2 SQIVND (reference sequence). CDR3 residues: CASTGTSGTSGEETQYF. CDR3 sequence (DNA): TGTGCCAGTACTGGGACATCCGGGACTAGCGGGGAAGAGACCCAGTACTTC.

In DNA, the CDR3 is TGTGCCAGCAGCTTAGAGACAGGGTCCTACGAGCAGTACTTC. The encoded protein is CASSLETGSYEQYF. The rearrangement uses TRBV11-3 and TRBJ2-7; 7 nucleotides line up with TRBD1. Germline CDR1 and CDR2: SGHNT and YENEEA. This CDR3 is 14 amino acids long. V lost 0 bases, J lost 1 base, and 0 bases stayed unmatched. The variable domain in full, completed from reference TRBV11-3 and TRBJ2-7, reads EAGVVQSPRYKIIEKKQPVAFWCNPISGHNTLYWYLQNLGQGPELLIRYENEEAVDDSQLPKDRFSAERLKGVDSTLKIQPAELGDSAVYLCASSLETGSYEQYFGPGTRLTVT.

The J gene is TRBJ1-4, the V gene TRBV6-5, with D perhaps TRBD1 (6 bases). From germline, CDR1 is MNHEY and CDR2 SVGAGI. The CDR3 runs to 14 residues. Trimming pared 6 bases from V and 4 bases from J, leaving 12 bases between. CDR3 protein: CASSRDRFNEKLFF. The CDR3 nucleotides are TGTGCCAGCAGCCGCGACAGGTTTAATGAAAAACTGTTTTTT.

The chain has TRBV10-1 and TRBJ2-7, with 7 nucleotides matching TRBD1. The J segment lost 5 bases and the V segment lost 3 bases, leaving 7 bases of the junction unmatched. Germline CDR1 WNHNN, CDR2 SYGVQD (reference sequence). The CDR3 is 14 residues long. As DNA, the CDR3 is TGCGCCAGCAGTGATAATACAGGGGCCCACGAGCAGTACTTC. This sequence encodes CASSDNTGAHEQYF.

The table lists this clone with a few counts. The V and J genes are TRBV27 and TRBJ2-1; a possible D gene is TRBD1 (5 bases). The CDR3 consists of 15 residues. Germline-derived CDR1 and CDR2 are MNHEY and SMNVEV (reference sequence). V shed 4 bases and J shed 0 bases, with 10 bases lying between them. CDR3: CASSWAGFSYNEQFF. In nucleotides, the CDR3 is TGTGCCAGCAGTTGGGCAGGGTTCTCCTACAATGAGCAGTTCTTC.

The chain couples TRBV6-1 to TRBJ1-1; D unclear. Deletions cut 10 bases from V and 0 bases from J, with 6 bases between. In germline, CDR1 is MNHNS, CDR2 SASEGT. CDR3 length: 11 amino acids. As DNA, the CDR3 is TGTGCCACGACACTGAACACTGAAGCTTTCTTT. As protein: CATTLNTEAFF.

This chain joins TRBV11-2 and TRBJ1-1; D remains ambiguous. The CDR3 extends over 13 amino acids. Germline V gene sequence: CDR1 SGHAT, CDR2 FQNNGV. V was cut by 0 bases and J by 10 bases, with 12 bases left in between. DNA for the CDR3: TGTGCCAGCAGCTTAGAAAGGCCAGCGGTAGCTTTCTTT. It is translated as CASSLERPAVAFF.

The rearrangement joins TRBV11-2 to TRBJ2-3; a weak D match, TRBD2 (6 bases). Germline CDR1 reads SGHAT; CDR2 reads FQNNGV. The CDR3 runs 16 residues. V lost 4 bases and J lost 5, with 19 bases in between. CDR3 bases: TGTGCCAGCAGCTCCCGGAGTGGAGGGTTCATAGATACGCAGTATTTT. It codes for CASSSRSGGFIDTQYF.

The rearrangement links TRBV27 to TRBJ2-1; 8 nucleotides agree with TRBD2. CDR1 is MNHEY and CDR2 is SMNVEV in the germline V gene (reference sequence). Germline trimming cut 5 bases from V and 4 bases from J; bases unmatched to any gene: 7. The CDR3 has 15 residues. The CDR3 protein is CASSRREGRYNEQFF. The CDR3, as DNA: TGTGCCAGCAGTCGCCGGGAGGGGAGATACAATGAGCAGTTCTTC.

V usage is TRBV5-8 and J usage is TRBJ1-5; no definite D call. The V end was cut by 4 bases, the J end by 0 bases, with 5 bases between. This CDR3 is built from 13 residues. Germline V CDR1 and CDR2: SGHTS, YDEGEE. The chain's CDR3 is CASSLFSNQPQHF. The DNA of the CDR3 is TGTGCCAGCAGCCTCTTTAGCAATCAGCCCCAGCATTTT.

This chain joins TRBV11-2 and TRBJ2-7, with TRBD2 matching 8 bases. The V gene's germline CDR1 is SGHAT and CDR2 FQNNGV. Trimming took 2 bases from V and 1 from J; bases not matched to a gene: 4. The CDR3 extends over 15 amino acids. The CDR3 here is CASSLSGGDSYEQYF. DNA for the CDR3: TGTGCCAGCAGCTTAAGCGGGGGCGATTCCTACGAGCAGTACTTC.